Below, 19 T cell receptor beta chains from the same sample are listed, as sequenced in a study of cytomegalovirus exposure and HLA in healthy donors. PCR employed 60 Vbeta and 13 Jbeta primers. Using immunoSEQ multiplex PCR, the repertoire was profiled, and TCRdb retains in-frame clones only, with some absent. The table lists 150,000 to 200,000 clones, over 75% of them singletons. The sequenced material came from PBMCs. The source of these receptors is a woman in her 50s in good health and CMV-seropositive.

The chain joins TRBV29-1 to TRBJ1-5; 9 bases line up with TRBD1. The CDR3 length is 12 residues. Germline V gives CDR1 SQVTM, CDR2 ANQGSEA. Germline trimming cut 6 bases from V and 6 bases from J; bases unmatched to any gene: 3. The CDR3 loop reads CSVGQGPQPQHF. The CDR3 coding sequence is TGCAGCGTGGGACAGGGTCCTCAGCCCCAGCATTTT. Filled out from reference TRBV29-1 and TRBJ1-5, the complete variable domain reads SAVISQKPSRDICQRGTSLTIQCQVDSQVTMMFWYRQQPGQSLTLIATANQGSEATYESGFVIDKFPISRPNLTFSTLTVSNMSPEDSSIYLCSVGQGPQPQHFGDGTRLSIL.

This sequence joins TRBV19 and TRBJ2-7, with 8 bases aligning to TRBD2. The V segment lost 3 bases and the J segment 2 bases; nucleotides outside the gene matches: 0. The CDR3 is made up of 13 amino acids. The germline gives CDR1 LNHDA, CDR2 SQIVND (reference sequence). The DNA of the CDR3 is TGTGCCAGTAGTATGGGACTAGCCTACGAGCAGTACTTC. The encoded protein is CASSMGLAYEQYF.

The chain is built from TRBV6-5 and TRBJ1-1, with 10 nucleotides matching TRBD1. The ends lost 8 bases at V and 7 bases at J; junction bases unmatched: 1. This CDR3 comprises 11 residues. CDR1 is MNHEY and CDR2 is SVGAGI in the germline V gene. CDR3: CASRDRGEAFF. CDR3 DNA: TGTGCCAGCCGGGACAGGGGTGAAGCTTTCTTT.

The chain couples TRBV7-9 to TRBJ1-2, with 10 bases fitting TRBD1. The J segment lost 8 bases and the V segment lost 5 bases, leaving 14 bases of the junction unmatched. The CDR3 covers 16 residues. Per the germline V gene, CDR1 is SEHNR and CDR2 is FQNEAQ (reference sequence). CDR3 loop: CASSQGQGSSRGGYTF. DNA of the CDR3: TGTGCCAGCAGCCAGGGACAGGGGAGTTCGCGCGGAGGCTACACCTTC.

This chain links TRBV7-2 with TRBJ2-3; D gene unclear. The V gene's germline CDR1 is SGHTA and CDR2 FQGNSA. V was pared by 5 bases and J by 5 bases, with 14 bases between. The CDR3 is 14 residues long. CDR3 residues: CASSPAGLGDTQYF. The CDR3, as DNA: TGTGCCAGCAGCCCCGCTGGCCTTGGAGATACGCAGTATTTT.

The gene calls are TRBV27 and TRBJ1-5, with 7 bases aligning to TRBD1. Germline CDR1 MNHEY, CDR2 SMNVEV (reference sequence). The junction had 1 base not matched to a gene; V was cut back by 5 bases and J by 3 bases. The CDR3 contains 13 residues. The CDR3 region is CASSTGVNQPQHF. The DNA of the CDR3 is TGTGCCAGCAGTACAGGGGTCAATCAGCCCCAGCATTTT.

This clone was counted once. The chain has TRBV30 and TRBJ1-5, with a tentative D call TRBD1 (6 bases). In germline, CDR1 is GTSNPN, CDR2 SVGIG (reference sequence). Trimming took off 0 bases at V and 2 bases at J, with 14 bases between the two ends. CDR3 length equals 16 residues. This CDR3 is CAWSVRGGAGNQPQHF. In nucleotides, the CDR3 is TGTGCCTGGAGTGTGAGGGGGGGCGCGGGCAATCAGCCCCAGCATTTT.

This clone was observed a few times. The gene calls are TRBV2 and TRBJ2-3; TRBD1 matches 7 bases. The CDR3 runs 18 residues. V shed 7 bases and J 1 base; nucleotides not matched to a gene: 17. Germline loops: CDR1 SNHLY, CDR2 FYNNEI. CDR3 nucleotides: TGTGCCAGCAAAGTCGCTAGAGGGGGCGACTGGGGCACAGATACGCAGTATTTT. It encodes CASKVARGGDWGTDTQYF.

The chain uses TRBV5-1 and TRBJ1-1; D call uncertain. Trimming removed 0 bases at V and 4 bases at J, with 16 bases between. This CDR3 is built from 16 residues. CDR1 is SGHRS, CDR2 YFSETQ, per germline. The CDR3 here is CASSLGVVAGGTEAFF. The CDR3 region has the DNA TGCGCCAGCAGCTTGGGGGTTGTGGCAGGAGGCACTGAAGCTTTCTTT.

This CDR3 reads CASSIEAGAYEQYF. For the CDR3, the DNA is TGTGCCAGTAGTATAGAGGCGGGGGCCTACGAGCAGTACTTC. The chain carries TRBV19 and TRBJ2-7; 7 bases fit TRBD2. V lost 0 bases, J lost 2 bases, and 1 base stayed unmatched. Germline V gives CDR1 LNHDA, CDR2 SQIVND (reference sequence). The CDR3 consists of 14 residues.

The V call is TRBV10-3, the J call TRBJ2-5, with 11 bases lining up with TRBD2. V gave up 3 bases and J gave up 5 bases; unmatched junction bases: 20. This CDR3 region has 20 residues. Germline CDR1 is ENHRY and CDR2 is SYGVKD. DNA of the CDR3: TGTGCCATCAGTGATATAGGGTTTAGTACTAGCGGGGGTAAGGCGGAGACCCAGTACTTC. This codes for CAISDIGFSTSGGKAETQYF.

In its sample, this clone was seen once. The rearrangement uses TRBV28 and TRBJ1-2; D gene uncertain. The V end was cut by 5 bases, the J end by 4 bases, with 17 bases between. CDR3 length: 15 amino acids. Germline assignment: CDR1 MDHEN and CDR2 SYDVKM. The CDR3 reads CASSMWVEGTYGYTF. The CDR3 coding sequence is TGTGCCAGCAGTATGTGGGTTGAGGGTACCTATGGCTACACCTTC.

V gene TRBV25-1 combines with J gene TRBJ2-5; TRBD1 matches 7 bases. V trimming: 7 bases; J trimming: 3 bases; junction bases outside the gene matches: 5. The V gene's germline CDR1 is MGHDK and CDR2 SYGVNS. The CDR3 totals 13 residues. The CDR3 DNA is TGTGCCAGCACCGGACAGGTTAAAGAGACCCAGTACTTC. Translating gives CASTGQVKETQYF.

V usage is TRBV7-8 and J usage is TRBJ1-1; D is possibly TRBD1 (5 bases). V lost 0 bases to trimming and J lost 5 bases, with 10 bases between them. The germline V gene has CDR1 SGHVS and CDR2 FQNEAQ. This CDR3 is built from 14 residues. In DNA, the CDR3 is TGTGCCAGCAGCTTAGCGGTCGGGGGAACTGAAGCTTTCTTT. Its translation is CASSLAVGGTEAFF.

This sequence joins TRBV6-5 and TRBJ1-3; TRBD1 matches 7 bases. The CDR3 totals 14 residues. In germline, CDR1 is MNHEY, CDR2 SVGAGI. The V and J ends lost 7 bases and 8 bases, in that order; junction bases with no gene match: 11. CDR3 region: CASTKQGWEDTIYF. CDR3 nucleotide sequence: TGTGCCAGCACGAAACAGGGGTGGGAAGACACCATATATTTT.

The chain combines TRBV18 with TRBJ2-1, with 7 positions matching TRBD2. Germline V CDR1 and CDR2: KGHSH, LQKENI. This CDR3 spans 15 amino acids. The V gene end was trimmed by 1 base and the J gene end by 5 bases; junction bases not matched to a gene: 5. CDR3 in amino acids: CASSPLAGTDNEQFF. CDR3 sequence (DNA): TGTGCCAGCTCACCACTAGCGGGCACCGACAATGAGCAGTTCTTC.

The J gene is TRBJ1-2, the V gene TRBV18; D is uncertain. Per germline, CDR1 KGHSH and CDR2 LQKENI. The CDR3 loop spans 15 amino acids. V was cut by 3 bases and J by 2 bases, with 13 bases left in between. The chain's CDR3 is CASSPVQLPNYGYTF. CDR3 nucleotides: TGTGCCAGCTCACCGGTTCAGTTACCAAACTATGGCTACACCTTC. Together with reference TRBV18 and TRBJ1-2, the CDR3 gives the full variable domain: NAGVMQNPRHLVRRRGQEARLRCSPMKGHSHVYWYRQLPEEGLKFMVYLQKENIIDESGMPKERFSAEFPKEGPSILRIQQVVRGDSAAYFCASSPVQLPNYGYTFGSGTRLTVV.

The chain recombines TRBV6-5 with TRBJ1-1; the D gene is possibly TRBD1 (6 bases). V was pared by 6 bases and J by 3 bases, with 11 bases between. Germline CDR1 is MNHEY and CDR2 is SVGAGI. CDR3 length: 13 residues. CDR3 bases: TGTGCCAGCAGCCTCAGGGGAGACACTGAAGCTTTCTTT. This translates into CASSLRGDTEAFF.

The V gene is TRBV4-1, the J gene TRBJ2-3; the D gene is possibly TRBD2 (6 bases). Germline CDR1 is MGHRA and CDR2 is YSYEKL. The length of the CDR3 is 16 residues. V was shortened by 1 base and J by 2 bases, with 13 bases between the two germline ends. CDR3 region: CASSQVPGLNTDTQYF. CDR3 DNA sequence: TGCGCCAGCAGCCAAGTCCCGGGACTTAACACAGATACGCAGTATTTT.